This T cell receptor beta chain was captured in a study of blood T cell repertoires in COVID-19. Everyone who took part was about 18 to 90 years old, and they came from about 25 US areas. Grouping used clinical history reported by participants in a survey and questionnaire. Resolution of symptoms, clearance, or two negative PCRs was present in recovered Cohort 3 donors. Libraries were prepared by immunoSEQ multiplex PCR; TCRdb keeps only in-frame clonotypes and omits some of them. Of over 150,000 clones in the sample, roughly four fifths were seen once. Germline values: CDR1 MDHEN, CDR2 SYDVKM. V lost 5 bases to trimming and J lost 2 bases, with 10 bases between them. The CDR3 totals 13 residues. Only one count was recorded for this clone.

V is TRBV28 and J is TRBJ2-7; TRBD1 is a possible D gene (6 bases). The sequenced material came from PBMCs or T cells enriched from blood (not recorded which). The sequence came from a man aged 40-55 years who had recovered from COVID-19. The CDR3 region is CASSMHRAYEQYF. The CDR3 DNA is TGTGCCAGCAGTATGCACAGGGCCTACGAGCAGTACTTC.